Reported below is one T cell receptor (beta chain). What it binds is unknown. Assay used: immunoSEQ multiplex PCR; TCRdb lists only in-frame clones, some missing. The sample carries tens of thousands of clones, around 80% recorded once. The length of the CDR3 is 13 residues. The V end lost 5 bases, the J end lost 5 bases, and 12 bases lay between the germline ends. Germline-derived CDR1 and CDR2 are SGHRS and YFSETQ. Regarding time point: week 5, during vaccination. With topical imiquimod, each dose of the vaccine consisted of 300 ug of mutant IDH1 20-mer peptide. Donors harbored newly found WHO grade 3 or 4 IDH1-mutant, ATRX-lost astrocytomas. The data were taken from a study of a mutant IDH1 vaccine in newly diagnosed glioma. Study summary: The first vaccination came 4-6 weeks after radiotherapy alone, or with temozolomide cycles. Study-wide points: Overall, 93.3% of patients had vaccine-induced immune responses.

Sample: PBMCs, taken from a glioma patient whose treatment included an IDH1 peptide vaccine. The origin of this receptor is a man in his forties or fifties with glioma. This chain joins TRBV5-1 and TRBJ2-3; tentative D call: TRBD2 (6 bases). The CDR3 nucleotides are TGCGCCAGCAGTCTCCCCGGGGGAGATACGCAGTATTTT. Protein: CASSLPGGDTQYF.